This T cell receptor (beta chain) was retrieved from a study of CD8 T cells in ankylosing spondylitis. This clonotype was seen at least ten times. What it binds is unknown. Whole-study results and caveats: For ankylosing spondylitis blood, a TCR beta motif of fewer than 10 highly homologous variants appeared characteristic.

CDR3 size: 16 residues. V was clipped by 4 bases and J by 0 bases; unmatched bases: 7. Germline V gene sequence: CDR1 SGHRS, CDR2 YFSETQ. Quantitative 5'-RACE with molecular barcodes generated TCR beta libraries. Each CDR3 protein gets one entry after TCRdb re-called the 5' RACE reads with MiXCR. This sample has fewer than 250,000 distinct CDR3 sequences; over 9.5% occur once, and the top ten carry 20% to 25%. This sequence joins TRBV5-1 and TRBJ1-3; the match to TRBD1 covers 7 bases. The clonotype was recovered from a male donor with ankylosing spondylitis or in good health (not recorded which). Sequenced sample: blood, either unsorted or a sorted T cell fraction (not recorded which). CDR3 region: CASSLGQVHSGNTIYF. CDR3 sequence (DNA): TGCGCCAGCAGCCTCGGACAGGTGCACTCTGGAAACACCATATATTTT.